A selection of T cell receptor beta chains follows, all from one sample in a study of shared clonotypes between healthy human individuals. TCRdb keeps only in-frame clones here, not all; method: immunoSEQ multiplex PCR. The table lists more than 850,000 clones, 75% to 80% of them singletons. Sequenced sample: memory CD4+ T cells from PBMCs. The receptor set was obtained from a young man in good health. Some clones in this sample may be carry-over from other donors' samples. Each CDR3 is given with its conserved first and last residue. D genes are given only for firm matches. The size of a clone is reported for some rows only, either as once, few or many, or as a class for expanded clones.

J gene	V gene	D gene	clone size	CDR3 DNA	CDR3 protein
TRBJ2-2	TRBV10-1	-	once	TGCGCCAGCAGTGAAGGGGGAGTGAACACCGGGGAGCTGTTTTTT	CASSEGGVNTGELFF
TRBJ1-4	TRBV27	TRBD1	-	TGTGCCAGCAGGGGGGGATGGACAGGGGACGAAAAACTGTTTTTT	CASRGGWTGDEKLFF
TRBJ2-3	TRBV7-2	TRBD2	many	TGTGCCAGCAAACTCATAGCGGGAGGGGGCACAGATACGCAGTATTTT	CASKLIAGGGTDTQYF
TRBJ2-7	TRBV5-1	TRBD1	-	TGCGCCAGCAGCTTACAGGGGGTAGGGTACGAGCAGTACTTC	CASSLQGVGYEQYF
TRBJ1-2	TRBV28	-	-	TGTGCCAGCAGCCTTATGGGTGGGCAATACTATGGCTACACCTTC	CASSLMGGQYYGYTF
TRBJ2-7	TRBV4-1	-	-	TGCGCCAGCAGGCCCTCCGGGGGGCGCGAGCAGTACTTC	CASRPSGGREQYF
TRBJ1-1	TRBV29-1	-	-	TGCAGCGTCTTTTACAGCTCTAATCGGGCACAAGCTTTCTTT	CSVFYSSNRAQAFF
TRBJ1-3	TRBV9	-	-	TGTGCCAGCAGCGTAGATCTGGGTGGAAACACCATATATTTT	CASSVDLGGNTIYF
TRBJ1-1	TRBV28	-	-	TGTGCCAGCAGGGTTCGGGAGCATTACACTGAAGCTTTCTTT	CASRVREHYTEAFF
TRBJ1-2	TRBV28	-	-	TGTGCCAGCAGTTTAATTGGGATCTATGGCTACACCTTC	CASSLIGIYGYTF
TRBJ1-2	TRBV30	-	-	TGTGCCTGGACAGGGGAAGGCTATGGCTACACCTTC	CAWTGEGYGYTF
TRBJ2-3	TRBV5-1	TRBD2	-	TGCGCCAGCAGCTTGGTACCCTTACTAGCGGGAGGAGAAGATACGCAGTATTTT	CASSLVPLLAGGEDTQYF
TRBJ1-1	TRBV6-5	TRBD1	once	TGTGCCAGCAGTTACTCCAGGGGGCGGACTGAAGCTTTCTTT	CASSYSRGRTEAFF
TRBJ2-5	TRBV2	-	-	TGTGCCAGCAGTGCGGGGGCCCAGTACTTC	CASSAGAQYF
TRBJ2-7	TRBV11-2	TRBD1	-	TGTGCCAGCAGTTGGGGGGACAGGGGCCATGGCGAGCAGTACTTC	CASSWGDRGHGEQYF
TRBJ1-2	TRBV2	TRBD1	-	TGTGCCAGCACTTCGGGAGGTCGGGCCAGGGGGAACTATGGCTACACCTTC	CASTSGGRARGNYGYTF
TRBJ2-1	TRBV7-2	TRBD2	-	TGTGCCAGCAGGTTCACGGGGGGAAATGAGCAGTTCTTC	CASRFTGGNEQFF
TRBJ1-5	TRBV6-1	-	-	TGTGCCAGCCGGCGAGACAATTCCTATCAGCCCCAGCATTTT	CASRRDNSYQPQHF
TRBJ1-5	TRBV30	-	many	TGTGCCTGGAGTGAGGATGCTAATCAGCCCCAGCATTTT	CAWSEDANQPQHF
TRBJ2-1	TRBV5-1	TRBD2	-	TGCGCCAGCAGCTTGGGGGGCTGGCGGGAGAATGAGCAGTTCTTC	CASSLGGWRENEQFF
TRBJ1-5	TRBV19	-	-	TGTGCCAGTAGTATGTTAAATCAGCCCCAGCATTTT	CASSMLNQPQHF
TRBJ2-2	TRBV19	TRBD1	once	TGTGCCAGTAAAGGACAGGCGAACACCGGGGAGCTGTTTTTT	CASKGQANTGELFF
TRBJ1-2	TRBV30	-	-	TGTGCCTGGAAGTATTGGGGGGCAGGCTATGGCTACACCTTC	CAWKYWGAGYGYTF
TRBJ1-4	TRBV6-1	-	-	TGTGCCAGCAGGAGGGCGGTTGGTGAAAAACTGTTTTTT	CASRRAVGEKLFF
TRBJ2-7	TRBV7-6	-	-	TGTGCCAGCAGCTTAGAAGCGGGTCTGACGTCCGAGCAGTACTTC	CASSLEAGLTSEQYF
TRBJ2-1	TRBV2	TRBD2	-	TGTGCCAGCAGTGATACTAGCGGGAGCTTCGGTGAGCAGTTCTTC	CASSDTSGSFGEQFF
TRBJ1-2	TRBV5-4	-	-	TGTGCCAGCAGCTTGGGGGGAGGCTATGGCTACACCTTC	CASSLGGGYGYTF
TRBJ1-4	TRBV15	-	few	TGTGCCACCAGCAGAGGATTAGATGAAAAACTGTTTTTT	CATSRGLDEKLFF
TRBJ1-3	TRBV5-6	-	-	TGTGCCAGCAGCCTAACAGGGCCTGGAAACACCATATATTTT	CASSLTGPGNTIYF
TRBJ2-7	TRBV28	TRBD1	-	TGTGCCAGCAGTGACAGGGGCGAGCAGTACTTC	CASSDRGEQYF
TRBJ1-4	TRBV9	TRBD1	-	TGTGCCAGCGGACAGGGTCCGAGAGAAAAACTGTTTTTT	CASGQGPREKLFF
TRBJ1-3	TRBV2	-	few	TGTGCCAGCAGTGGAGACTCTGGAAACACCATATATTTT	CASSGDSGNTIYF
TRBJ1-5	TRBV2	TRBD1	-	TGTGCCAGCAGAGGACAGGGGAGGGGGAGCAATCAGCCCCAGCATTTT	CASRGQGRGSNQPQHF
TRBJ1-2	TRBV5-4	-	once	TGTGCCAGCAGCTTGGCCGTGGCAGGGGATGGTGGATACACCTTC	CASSLAVAGDGGYTF
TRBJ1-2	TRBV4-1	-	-	TGCGCCAGCAGCCATTACGAAGGATCTGGCTACACCTTC	CASSHYEGSGYTF
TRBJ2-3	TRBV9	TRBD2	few	TGTGCCAGCAGCGTAGTTGCGGGGGGAGATGGGGATACGCAGTATTTT	CASSVVAGGDGDTQYF
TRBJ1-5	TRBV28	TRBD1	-	TGTGCCAGCAGTTCACCGACAGGGTTGGGTCAGCCCCAGCATTTT	CASSSPTGLGQPQHF
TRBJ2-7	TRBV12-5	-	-	TGTGCTAGTGGTTTGGCGACGGGACCTTACGGCTACGAGCAGTACTTC	CASGLATGPYGYEQYF
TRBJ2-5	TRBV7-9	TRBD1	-	TGTGCCAGCAGCCGCGGACAGGGAAAAGAGACCCAGTACTTC	CASSRGQGKETQYF
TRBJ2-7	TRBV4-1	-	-	TGCGCCAGCAGCCAAGGGGGGGGGCCCGGCGAGCAGTACTTC	CASSQGGGPGEQYF
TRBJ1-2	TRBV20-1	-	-	TGCAGTGTTTCTAACTATGGCTACACCTTC	CSVSNYGYTF
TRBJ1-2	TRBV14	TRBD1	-	TGTGCCAGCAGCCAAGGGAGACAGGGGGCGAAGGGCTATGGCTACACCTTC	CASSQGRQGAKGYGYTF
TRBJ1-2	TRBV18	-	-	TGTGCCAGCTCACCTTGGGACAAACCTAACTATGGCTACACCTTC	CASSPWDKPNYGYTF
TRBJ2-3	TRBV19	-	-	TGTGCCAGTAGTATGGGAGGGGGACAGGGCACAGATACGCAGTATTTT	CASSMGGGQGTDTQYF
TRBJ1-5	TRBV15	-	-	TGTGCCACCAGCAGAGAGGGCTATAGCAATCAGCCCCAGCATTTT	CATSREGYSNQPQHF
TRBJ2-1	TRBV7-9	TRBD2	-	TGTGCCAGCAGCTTAGAATGGCTAGCGGGAGGTCTCAGGGAGCAGTTCTTC	CASSLEWLAGGLREQFF
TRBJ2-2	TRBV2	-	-	TGTGCCAGCAGTGTTTCCGACACAGTCACCGGGGAGCTGTTTTTT	CASSVSDTVTGELFF
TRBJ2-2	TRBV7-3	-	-	TGTGCCAGCAGTATTACTGGCAACCCGGAGAACACCGGGGAGCTGTTTTTT	CASSITGNPENTGELFF
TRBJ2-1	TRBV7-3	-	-	TGTGCCAGCAGCTTAGCAGGGGCCCCCAATAAGCAGTTCTTC	CASSLAGAPNKQFF
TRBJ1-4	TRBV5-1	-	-	TGCGCCAGCAGCTTGATAGGGGGGGCCTATGGTGAAAAACTGTTTTTT	CASSLIGGAYGEKLFF
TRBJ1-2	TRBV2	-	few	TGTGCCAGCAGTGATTCGGGCAACTATGGCTACACCTTC	CASSDSGNYGYTF
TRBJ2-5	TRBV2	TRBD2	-	TGTGCCAGCAGTGAAAGCGGGAGGAGGTGGGAGACCCAGTACTTC	CASSESGRRWETQYF
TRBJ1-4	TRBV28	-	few	TGTGCCAGCAGCGCTCATGGACCGGCAGCCCTCGAGGAAAAACTGTTTTTT	CASSAHGPAALEEKLFF
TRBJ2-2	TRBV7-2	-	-	TGTGCCAGCAGCGTGGAGAGGAACGGGGAGCTGTTTTTT	CASSVERNGELFF
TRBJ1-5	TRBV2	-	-	TGTGCCAGCACCAATTATGGGGGGGTGGGTCAGCCCCAGCATTTT	CASTNYGGVGQPQHF
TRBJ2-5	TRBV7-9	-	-	TGTGCCAGCAGCACCACTACCCGGGGCCGAGGGGAGACCCAGTACTTC	CASSTTTRGRGETQYF
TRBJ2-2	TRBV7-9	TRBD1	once	TGTGCCAGCAGCACCGACAGGGGCACCGGGGAGCTGTTTTTT	CASSTDRGTGELFF